These 17 T cell receptor beta chains were sequenced from one sample in a study of T cells expressing NK-cell markers. Each CDR3 protein gets one entry in TCRdb, which reprocessed the 5' RACE reads and gives no DNA. This listing includes 350,000 to 500,000 distinct CDR3 sequences. Sequencing was carried out using blood T cells: a sorted CD56 or NKG2C T cell subset, CD4+ or CD8+ T cells, or bulk PBMC T cells (not recorded which). The receptors here all came from a woman aged 18-70 years in good health.

The chain is built from TRBV7-2 and TRBJ2-7; TCRdb lists TRBD1, though no DNA is available to test this call. The CDR3 consists of 15 residues. Per the germline V gene, CDR1 is SGHTA and CDR2 is FQGNSA. CDR3 sequence reads: CASSLGREPPYEQYF.

The J gene is TRBJ2-1, the V gene TRBV6-2 or TRBV6-3; as DNA is missing, the TRBD2 call by TCRdb cannot be tested. This CDR3 comprises 15 residues. Germline assignment: CDR1 MNHEY and CDR2 SVGEGT. The CDR3 protein is CASSLLAGAWNEQFF.

V is TRBV18 and J is TRBJ1-5; the D call from TCRdb, TRBD1, cannot be confirmed without DNA. The CDR3 length is 15 residues. CDR1 and CDR2 from the germline V gene are KGHSH and LQKENI. This CDR3 reads CASSPEGGGNQPQHF.

The chain joins TRBV5-4 to TRBJ1-5; absent DNA, TCRdb's TRBD1 call cannot be checked. CDR1 is SGHNT and CDR2 is YYREEE in the germline V gene (reference sequence). This CDR3 region has 13 residues. The CDR3 spells CASSLGGAQPQHF.

The CDR3 is CASSLAVGQAPDTQYF. This chain connects TRBV7-7 to TRBJ2-3; TCRdb's D gene call, TRBD1, goes unchecked for lack of DNA. CDR1 and CDR2 (germline): SSHAT, FNYEAQ (reference sequence). The CDR3 is 16 amino acids.

The chain carries TRBV28 and TRBJ2-5; the D call of TRBD1 rests on TCRdb alone, since no DNA is present to check it. Germline V gene lookup returns CDR1 MDHEN and CDR2 SYDVKM. This CDR3 is 14 amino acids long. The CDR3: CASSFGTQVKDQYF.

The chain is built from TRBV11-2 and TRBJ2-1; as DNA is missing, the TRBD2 call by TCRdb cannot be tested. The length of the CDR3 is 18 residues. Germline V gene sequence: CDR1 SGHAT, CDR2 FQNNGV. The CDR3 sequence is CASSLVTSGRAVYNEQFF.

V is TRBV20-1 and J is TRBJ2-5; TCRdb's D call of TRBD1 is untestable without DNA. CDR3 length: 14 residues. Germline assignment: CDR1 DFQATT and CDR2 SNEGSKA (reference sequence). CDR3 protein: CSARDSGQGETQYF.

The chain has TRBV5-1 and TRBJ2-3; the D call from TCRdb, TRBD2, cannot be confirmed without DNA. The CDR3 is 14 residues long. CDR1 SGHRS and CDR2 YFSETQ come from the germline V gene. This chain's CDR3 is CASSLLAGAQAQYF. Filled out from reference TRBV5-1 and TRBJ2-3, the complete variable domain reads KAGVTQTPRYLIKTRGQQVTLSCSPISGHRSVSWYQQTPGQGLQFLFEYFSETQRNKGNFPGRFSGRQFSNSRSEMNVSTLELGDSALYLCASSLLAGAQAQYFGPGTRLTVL.

The chain uses TRBV9 and TRBJ1-1; TCRdb picks TRBD1, but there is no DNA to check that call. There are 14 residues in the CDR3. CDR1 is SGDLS and CDR2 is YYNGEE in the germline V gene. The CDR3 loop reads CASGTGGSNTEAFF.

This rearrangement joins TRBV3-1 to TRBJ2-5. Germline loops: CDR1 LGHDT, CDR2 YNNKEL (reference sequence). The CDR3 consists of 14 residues. CDR3 sequence: CASSLFGTRETQYF.

This chain uses TRBV6-5 with TRBJ1-6. From germline, CDR1 is MNHEY and CDR2 SVGAGI. The length of the CDR3 is 15 residues. CDR3 region: CASRYRGSYNSPLHF.

This chain links TRBV28 with TRBJ2-2; TCRdb designates TRBD1, a call that cannot be tested without DNA. This CDR3 has 15 amino acids. Germline V CDR1 and CDR2: MDHEN, SYDVKM. CDR3 in amino acids: CASSSGGEGTGELFF.

This chain joins TRBV20-1 and TRBJ1-6; TCRdb returns TRBD1, unconfirmable since there is no DNA. Germline V lookup: CDR1 DFQATT, CDR2 SNEGSKA (reference sequence). This CDR3 region has 14 residues. Here the CDR3 reads CSANQGGAGSPLHF.

The CDR3 is CASTRTSGRWNTGELFF. The rearrangement uses TRBV12-3 or TRBV12-4 and TRBJ2-2; without DNA, the TCRdb call of TRBD2 cannot be checked. The CDR3 totals 17 residues.

The chain carries TRBV12-3 or TRBV12-4 and TRBJ1-5; TCRdb proposes TRBD1, but this gene call is untestable without DNA. The CDR3 is 15 residues long. The CDR3 sequence: CASSRDRGGGQPQHF.

This rearrangement joins TRBV7-2 to TRBJ1-2; there is no DNA to check the TCRdb D call of TRBD1. The CDR3 sequence is 15 residues long. Germline assignment: CDR1 SGHTA and CDR2 FQGNSA. The CDR3 region is CASSSRDRGLYGYTF.